This T cell receptor beta chain stems from a study of cytomegalovirus exposure and HLA in healthy donors (dated by TCRdb to about 2017). A note on the overall study: An earlier analysis of roughly 570 of the donors reported 276 Gb of sequence data and 90 million to 120 million unique TCR beta sequences obtained from roughly 180 million T cells. Approximately 330 gigabases of sequencing data and about 92 million unique TCR sequences made up an early release that covered 640 HLA-typed donors. Of the roughly 390 genotyped donors, approximately 83% fell in the genetic ancestry cluster associated with self-reported Caucasian donors. The aim of the study was to test whether cataloging public T cell receptors could identify signatures of past pathogen exposure. Using immunosequencing, the study profiled T cell repertoires from 550 to 750 subjects and related those repertoires to cytomegalovirus serostatus. Besides the first cohort of 666 subjects, a separate validation cohort made up of 120 or so different subjects was used. To predict cytomegalovirus infection status, the study brought together high-throughput TCR immunosequencing, statistical association of individual TCRs with disease status, and machine learning. A later analysis re-examined previously published TCR beta repertoires from about 670 donors and added high-resolution HLA genotyping to investigate patterns of TCR occurrence. Rather than using new phenotypic data, the later analysis identified candidate immune exposures from TCR beta sequences and from how often those sequences occurred across donors. An earlier analysis of around 540 of the donors applied high-throughput TCR beta sequencing to assess whether each TCR beta V gene segment acted as functional or pseudogenic. Donor age, sex, ethnicity and CMV serostatus were compiled together with the repertoire data. In a later genetic analysis, genome-wide SNP genotypes for about 65% of the roughly 700 donors were used, and that subset was treated as a discovery cohort. All discovery cohort repertoires had been generated using a single sequencing platform. Class I and class II HLA loci were covered by the typing at four-digit resolution. Typing coverage differed by locus: A, B, C, DRB1 and DQB1 were typed in roughly 620-640 donors, DQA1 in 522, DPA1 in 606, and DPB1 in approximately 450. Roughly 5 DR-DQ haplotypes were handled as single units for association and clustering, since linkage in the cohort was strong. On average, roughly 240,000 unique TCR beta nucleotide sequences were sequenced per donor among a few hundred genotyped donors of the cohort, with roughly 18% of those sequences being non-productive.

V and J lose 2 bases and 2 bases, and a span of 10 bases separates them. The germline V gene (reference sequence) supplies CDR1 SEHNR and CDR2 FQNEAQ. Counted from cysteine to phenylalanine, this CDR3 has 15 amino acids. The retained sequence is limited to the CDR3, 45 bases, with the frame set at the first base. Library generation was performed with the immunoSEQ multiplex PCR assay. For the multiplex PCR, a mixture combining 60 forward primers for TCR Vbeta segments and 13 reverse primers for TCR Jbeta segments was used. A multiplex PCR assay on genomic DNA amplified the CDR3 region of rearranged TCR beta genes. The amplified TCR beta libraries were sequenced on the Illumina HiSeq System as 87-base-pair reads. Concerning the study's data processing: Across the 500 to 700 repertoires, a later analysis counted about 81 million unique TCR beta chains, some 11 million of which were shared by at least two donors. Raw reads were error-corrected and collapsed into unique sequences with a nearest-neighbor algorithm that merged closely related sequences to remove PCR and sequencing errors. V, D and J gene segments were assigned by aligning CDR3 sequences to IMGT reference sequences. For a sequence to be retained, a match of at least six nucleotides to both a V gene segment and a J gene segment was required. Rearrangements were classified as productive when the CDR3 lacked stop codons and remained in frame with V and J, and all other rearrangements were classified as non-productive. CDR3 was defined according to IMGT convention as the region running from the second conserved V-encoded cysteine to the conserved J-encoded phenylalanine. In an earlier analysis of around 640 of the donors, sequences lacking an unambiguous match to a single V gene segment were excluded. In an earlier analysis of around 600 of the donors, V segments were called functional above 56.7% productive rearrangements and were called segregating when the between-donor standard deviation exceeded 5%. To diagnose cytomegalovirus status from the catalog of TCR beta chain sequences, a statistical classification framework was built. In a later analysis, V and J genes were assigned by comparing TCR nucleotide sequences against IMGT/GENE-DB human TR gene sequences. Using the TCRdist pipeline, a later analysis assigned CDR3 sequences along with most-parsimonious VDJ recombination scenarios. A later analysis defined each TCR beta chain by its CDR3 amino acid sequence plus V-gene family, and excluded reads lacking a unique V-gene family. To address suspected cross-contamination and a sequencing artifact, a later analysis removed some 620 highly shared, low-generation-probability nucleotide sequences. In a later analysis, a clonal expansion index for each public chain was calculated from normalized within-repertoire ranks of inferred template counts. In a later analysis, generation probabilities were computed with a VDJ recombination model fitted to out-of-frame rearrangements, and the resulting probabilities were checked against IGoR. In a later analysis, hypergeometric tests were used to score TCR-TCR, TCR-HLA and TCR-CMV co-occurrence, with a repertoire-size bias correction applied to TCR pairs. To estimate false discovery rates, a later analysis permuted the HLA or CMV assignments 20 times. A later analysis grouped co-occurring TCRs with DBSCAN, adding TCRdist sequence similarity when clustering within HLA-allele-positive subsets. For co-occurrence clustering, repertoires with fewer than 30,000 or more than 120,000 public chains were excluded, along with several repertoires with anomalous nucleotide sharing. TCRdb mirrors the immuneACCESS table, restricted to in-frame sequences. Some clones are absent from its copies; in checked studies, under half trace to an unresolved V gene, and the reason for the others is unknown. D and trimming come from the DNA, and the V and J calls and clone size come from that table. The sample has roughly 170,000 clones on record, less than 85% of them singletons. About 0.64% of the sample is held by the ten biggest clonotypes.

The cohort consisted of 666 healthy bone marrow donors. All cohort members were sampled while nominally healthy, although unrecorded immune exposures were likely present. The donor was CMV seronegative and belonged to the group of 352 seronegative cohort members. A peripheral blood sample was provided by each donor, and peripheral blood mononuclear cells were used for TCR beta sequencing. Genomic DNA was extracted from the blood cell samples with the Qiagen DNeasy Blood Extraction Kit. As regards this clone: The antigen it recognizes is unknown. There are no base qualities to consult, and no much larger clone falls within one base.

General conclusions and limits of the study: A cluster of highly shared sequence variants was judged likely to be a technical artifact of the sequencing pipeline. While some public TCRs were present in many individuals, most TCR sequences turned up only very rarely across donors. Because the 87-base-pair reads could not distinguish some IMGT-functional V segments, including TRBV6-2 and TRBV6-3, those segments were excluded. Correlated functional status among segregating V segments might be attributable to linkage disequilibrium, but an unknown experimental factor could not be ruled out. In vitro tests confirmed that three of the cytomegalovirus-associated TCR beta chains recognize cytomegalovirus antigens. A later analysis reported that several top co-occurrence clusters appeared linked to parvovirus B19, influenza, CMV and Epstein-Barr virus. A later analysis associated about 17,000 TCR beta sequences with specific HLA alleles at a false discovery rate of 0.05. The classifier was reported to diagnose cytomegalovirus status with high specificity and sensitivity in both the original and validation cohorts. This cohort had only TCR beta chains sequenced, and the lack of alpha or paired-chain data limited which features could be detected. Because counts were too low, 15 to 20 rarely observed V segments, including chromosome 9 orphons, were excluded from the earlier analysis of some 540 of the donors. According to a later genetic analysis, donors in an Asian-associated ancestry cluster had fewer N-insertions in productive TCRs than the approximately 630-donor mean. V-gene and J-gene trimming of TCR beta chains was associated with a missense DCLRE1C variant in a later genetic analysis, and the association was replicated in an independent cohort. A further reported finding was that TCR beta sequences accurately predicted the HLA-A and HLA-B alleles for most subjects in the first cohort. In the study, some 180 TCR beta chains were listed as associated with cytomegalovirus. In an earlier analysis of 500 to 650 of the donors, most TCR beta V segments appeared in productive rearrangements about 87% or about 30% of the time, broadly matching IMGT annotations. CMV serostatus was the only immune exposure information available for the cohort. A later analysis found that HLA-associated TCR beta chains were more clonally expanded and had lower generation probabilities than equally common non-associated chains. Because HLA typing was unavailable for some donors at each locus, only the typed subset was used in association tests. The authors suggested that the approach could potentially be generalized to other disease states and immunological phenotypes. According to a later analysis, TCR association rates differed among HLA loci, with DRB1 alleles showing the most associated TCRs and HLA-C alleles showing the fewest. Sequencing depth was assumed to be roughly uniform across donors in the presence/absence analyses, though that assumption may not hold. According to a later analysis, most CMV-associated TCR beta chains appeared to be HLA-restricted, and the HLA associations seemed to be driven largely by CMV exposure. When HLA alleles, especially DR and DQ, strongly co-occurred, TCR associations were difficult to assign to individual alleles.

The sequencing sample was made of PBMCs. The receptor's source is a boy younger than 18 in good health and CMV-seronegative. This chain joins TRBV7-9 to TRBJ2-4; TRBD1 is a weak D gene call, 5 bases matching. The nucleotide sequence reads TGTGCCAGCAGCTTATCAGGGTGGACCAAAAACATTCAGTACTTC. Translated, this gives CASSLSGWTKNIQYF.